This is a list of T cell receptor beta chains from one sample in a study of CD8 T cells in cerebrospinal fluid in Alzheimer's disease. Reanalyzing the 10x single-cell sequencing reads, TCRdb keeps one entry per CDR3 protein, without DNA. This sample contains over a thousand distinct CDR3 sequences. Sequenced sample: cerebrospinal fluid. The receptors stem from a human donor with Parkinson's disease. Both conserved end residues are part of each CDR3. Only part of the rows carry a size: once, few, many, or a class if the clone is expanded.

clone_size j_call v_call cdr3_aa
medium-sized TRBJ1-2 TRBV7-9 CASSSFLRDRGPDRYGYTF
medium-sized TRBJ2-2 TRBV4-1 CASSQVAGGPSGELFF
NA TRBJ2-7 TRBV6-1 CASTRGGVLYEQYF
medium-sized TRBJ2-3 TRBV7-3 CASSFGGRVGDTQYF
large TRBJ2-7 TRBV27 CASSRVVGEQYF
large TRBJ2-2 TRBV7-2 CASREWTGDTGELFF
medium-sized TRBJ1-2 TRBV20-1 CSAGDRDYGYTF
medium-sized TRBJ2-7 TRBV6-5 CASSQGTSGMYSYEQYF
NA TRBJ1-2 TRBV28 CATTRGGNNYGYTF
large TRBJ1-1 TRBV20-1 CSARVRGREVAFF
medium-sized TRBJ1-2 TRBV14 CASSHAVGGYTF
medium-sized TRBJ2-7 TRBV5-1 CASSLATVGEQYF
medium-sized TRBJ1-1 TRBV6-6 CASSYSQGDTEAFF
medium-sized TRBJ1-1 TRBV3-1 CASSQEYRGSEAFF
large TRBJ2-5 TRBV2 CASRLAEETQYF
medium-sized TRBJ1-1 TRBV29-1 CSVGGPSEAFF
medium-sized TRBJ2-5 TRBV2 CASSGQGETQYF
NA TRBJ1-6 TRBV27 CASTQTGGRKNSPLHF
medium-sized TRBJ1-2 TRBV3-1 CASSQEAGAGGYTF
NA TRBJ2-7 TRBV19 CATQASHSLAYEQYF
medium-sized TRBJ2-3 TRBV5-1 CASSLASVADFTDTQYF
medium-sized TRBJ2-1 TRBV6-2/TRBV6-3 CASSYPGGDALNEQFF
medium-sized TRBJ1-1 TRBV12-3/TRBV12-4 CASSLALGQGAPSAEAFF
large TRBJ2-3 TRBV29-1 CSVWTSGGADTQYF
medium-sized TRBJ2-7 TRBV19 CASSPGRMLQYF
medium-sized TRBJ2-3 TRBV7-3 CASSLGWETVGDTQYF
medium-sized TRBJ2-2 TRBV15 CATSRDSMRDGELFF
NA TRBJ2-7 TRBV27 CASSLWGTDEQYF
medium-sized TRBJ2-2 TRBV7-9 CASSPTGGSGELFF
NA TRBJ1-6 TRBV28 CASSITGAYNSPLHF
NA TRBJ2-7 TRBV27 CASSPSGLNSYEQYF
medium-sized TRBJ1-1 TRBV20-1 CSARVGTGTWNTEAFF
medium-sized TRBJ2-4 TRBV5-1 CASSLGGDRSNIQYF
large TRBJ2-5 TRBV20-1 CSATVGLAQETQYF
NA TRBJ1-2 TRBV6-5 CASSQVKRASGYTF
medium-sized TRBJ2-7 TRBV9 CASSPQAGGLREQYF
medium-sized TRBJ2-3 TRBV12-3/TRBV12-4 CASSFGGGTDTQYF
medium-sized TRBJ1-2 TRBV29-1 CSVEAAYQDGYTF
medium-sized TRBJ2-1 TRBV10-3 CANRPGTSGNNEQFF
medium-sized TRBJ2-1 TRBV20-1 CSARDPSGSSYNEQFF
medium-sized TRBJ2-1 TRBV25-1 CASSGLGQSLSYNEQFF
medium-sized TRBJ1-1 TRBV6-6 CASVEGPRAAFF
medium-sized TRBJ1-6 TRBV5-1 CASSLETVGSPLHF
medium-sized TRBJ2-1 TRBV7-3 CASSALGGSSNEQFF
large TRBJ2-5 TRBV7-2 CASSYGGTPRRETQYF
NA TRBJ2-2 TRBV7-3 CASSPRARSGTANTGELFF
large TRBJ2-1 TRBV7-3 CASSLVASGSGNEQFF
medium-sized TRBJ2-7 TRBV11-2 CASSLDLTGSSYEQYF
NA TRBJ1-2 TRBV2 CASSEAQAAIYYGYTF
NA TRBJ1-1 TRBV20-1 CSARGSNTEAFF